Sequencing of this T cell receptor (beta chain) was carried out in a study of cytomegalovirus exposure and HLA in healthy donors. Study outcomes and limitations: In vitro testing confirmed a few CMV-associated chains as specific for CMV antigens. Rare TCR sequences dominated, though some public TCRs recurred in many donors. A previous analysis found most TCR beta V segments productive roughly 90% or roughly 30% of the time.

About this clone: Its target is unknown.

Germline CDR1 SEHNR, CDR2 FQNEAQ (reference sequence). Trimming removed 5 bases from V and 8 bases from J; junction bases left unmatched: 9. The length of the CDR3 is 14 residues. The PCR employed 60 Vbeta primers together with 13 Jbeta primers. In the original analysis: Unique TCR beta chains totaled roughly 79 million in a later count, with approximately 11 million of them shared. The assay was immunoSEQ multiplex PCR, and TCRdb's table has in-frame clones only and misses some. That table gives V, J and clone size, and the DNA gave D and trimming. The table shows hundreds of thousands of clones, with 77% occurring only once.

The genes are TRBV7-9 and TRBJ1-1, with 9 bases fitting TRBD1. This TCR derives from a woman aged 55-70 years in good health and CMV-seropositive. The material sequenced was PBMCs. The CDR3 coding sequence is TGTGCCAGCAGCGGCAGGAACAGGGGGCAAGAAGCTTTCTTT. It translates to CASSGRNRGQEAFF.